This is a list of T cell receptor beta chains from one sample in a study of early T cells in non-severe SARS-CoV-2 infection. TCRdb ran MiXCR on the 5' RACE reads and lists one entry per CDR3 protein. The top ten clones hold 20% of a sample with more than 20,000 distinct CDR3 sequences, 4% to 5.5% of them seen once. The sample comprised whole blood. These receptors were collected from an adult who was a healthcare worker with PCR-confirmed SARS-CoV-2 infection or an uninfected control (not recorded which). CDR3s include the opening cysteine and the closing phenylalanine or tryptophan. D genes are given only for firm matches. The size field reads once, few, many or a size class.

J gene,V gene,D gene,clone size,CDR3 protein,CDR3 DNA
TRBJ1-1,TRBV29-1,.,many,CSVETERSTEAFF,TGCAGCGTAGAAACTGAAAGGAGCACTGAAGCTTTCTTT
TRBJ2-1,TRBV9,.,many,CASSVNPPGLNRHNEQFF,TGTGCCAGCAGCGTAAACCCCCCGGGACTCAATCGTCACAATGAGCAGTTCTTC
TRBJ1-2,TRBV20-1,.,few,CSARRGSGYTF,TGCAGTGCTAGACGGGGATCTGGCTACACCTTC
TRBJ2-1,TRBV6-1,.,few,CASSESLAGSRNEQFF,TGTGCCAGCAGTGAATCTTTAGCCGGTTCTCGCAATGAGCAGTTCTTC
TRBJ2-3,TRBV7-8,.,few,CASSTSGRPQDTQYF,TGTGCCAGCAGCACTTCGGGGCGGCCCCAAGATACGCAGTATTTT
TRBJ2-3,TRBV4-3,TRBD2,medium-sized,CASSQDTSGGDTQYF,TGCGCCAGCAGCCAAGATACTAGCGGGGGGGATACGCAGTATTTT
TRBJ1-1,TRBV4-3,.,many,CASSQELHARNTEAFF,TGCGCCAGCAGCCAAGAATTGCACGCCAGGAACACTGAAGCTTTCTTT
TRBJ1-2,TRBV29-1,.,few,CSVKIPTNYGYTF,TGCAGCGTCAAGATACCTACTAACTATGGCTACACCTTC
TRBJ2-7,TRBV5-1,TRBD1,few,CASSPRSWGQGSYEQYF,TGCGCCAGCAGCCCTAGGAGCTGGGGACAGGGCTCCTACGAGCAGTACTTC
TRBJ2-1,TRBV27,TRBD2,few,CASSNAIGLAGTNEQFF,TGTGCCAGCAGCAACGCCATCGGACTAGCGGGAACGAATGAGCAGTTCTTC
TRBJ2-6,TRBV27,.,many,CASSLWASGANVLTF,TGTGCCAGCAGTTTATGGGCCTCTGGGGCCAACGTCCTGACTTTC
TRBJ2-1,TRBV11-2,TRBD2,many,CASRRYVASGNSSYNEQFF,TGTGCCAGCCGGCGGTATGTGGCTAGCGGAAACAGCTCCTACAATGAGCAGTTCTTC
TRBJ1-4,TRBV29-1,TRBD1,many,CSVGDRANEKLFF,TGCAGCGTCGGAGACAGGGCTAATGAAAAACTGTTTTTT
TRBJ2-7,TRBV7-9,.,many,CASSLAGTDLYEQYF,TGTGCCAGCAGCTTAGCCGGGACGGATCTCTACGAGCAGTACTTC
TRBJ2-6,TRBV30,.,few,CAWSRLRVRSGANVLTF,TGTGCCTGGAGTAGACTCAGGGTGCGCTCTGGGGCCAACGTCCTGACTTTC
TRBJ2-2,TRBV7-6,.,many,CASSYNSGTGELFF,TGTGCCAGCAGCTATAATTCTGGCACCGGGGAGCTGTTTTTT
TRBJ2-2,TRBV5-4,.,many,CASSLWARGSTGELFF,TGTGCCAGCAGCTTGTGGGCGCGGGGTAGCACCGGGGAGCTGTTTTTT